Shown below are 5 T cell receptor beta chains from a single sample sequenced in a study of chemoradiotherapy in HPV16-positive cancers. Sequencing used immunoSEQ multiplex PCR; TCRdb keeps in-frame clones, though not all of them. The data hold fewer than 7,500 clones, with 80% to 95% observed a single time. Sequencing used blood, obtained from a patient who underwent chemoradiotherapy. The receptors stem from a human donor with HPV-associated anogenital cancer.

V and J are TRBV4-2 and TRBJ2-7, with TRBD2 matching over 8 bases. After removal of 4 bases from V and 2 bases from J, the junction contained 7 bases not matched to a gene. CDR1 and CDR2 from the germline V gene are LGHNA and YNFKEQ. CDR3 length: 15 residues. CDR3 sequence reads: CASSPSLAGTYEQYF. In nucleotides, the CDR3 is TGTGCCAGCAGCCCCTCCCTAGCGGGTACCTACGAGCAGTACTTC.

V usage is TRBV7-2 and J usage is TRBJ2-7, with 9 bases lining up with TRBD2. The V segment lost 4 bases and the J segment 7 bases; nucleotides outside the gene matches: 17. The CDR3 sequence is 17 residues long. Germline-derived CDR1 and CDR2 are SGHTA and FQGNSA. The CDR3 nucleotides are TGTGCCAGCAGCTCGGGCTGGGGTATTGCGGGAGGGGAAGAGCAGTACTTC. Its translation: CASSSGWGIAGGEEQYF.

This sequence joins TRBV4-1 and TRBJ2-7, with TRBD2 identical over 12 bases. With V trimmed by 0 bases and J by 3 bases, 3 bases remained unmatched. The germline gives CDR1 MGHRA, CDR2 YSYEKL. The CDR3 runs to 16 residues. The CDR3 is CASSQEGLAGNYEQYF. The CDR3 DNA follows: TGCGCCAGCAGCCAAGAAGGACTAGCGGGAAACTACGAGCAGTACTTC.

The genes are TRBV29-1 and TRBJ2-7, with D hard to call. Trimming took 0 bases from V and 0 from J, leaving 6 bases between them. This CDR3 comprises 13 residues. The germline V gene has CDR1 SQVTM and CDR2 ANQGSEA. The CDR3 DNA sequence: TGCAGCGTTGAAGATGCGGCCTCCTACGAGCAGTACTTC. This translates into CSVEDAASYEQYF.

This rearrangement joins TRBV5-1 to TRBJ2-7; 10 nucleotides agree with TRBD2. Germline V lookup: CDR1 SGHRS, CDR2 YFSETQ. This CDR3 comprises 15 residues. The V gene end was trimmed by 3 bases and the J gene end by 1 base; junction bases not matched to a gene: 4. CDR3 sequence (DNA): TGCGCCAGCAGCTGGAAAGCGGGAGGGTCCTACGAGCAGTACTTC. Translated, it gives CASSWKAGGSYEQYF.